A selection of T cell receptor beta chains follows, all from one sample in a study of blood T cell repertoires in COVID-19. Some clones are missing from TCRdb's copy, which holds only in-frame ones; the method was immunoSEQ multiplex PCR. The data contain about 73,000 clones, around 82% of them seen just once; the ten biggest clones take up about 5%. Sequencing was performed on peripheral blood. The source of these receptors is a man aged 50 to 60 with active COVID-19. Both conserved end residues are part of each CDR3. D genes are given only for firm matches. Size tells how often a clone was seen (once, few, many) or the class of an expanded clone, and some rows leave it out.

J gene,V gene,clone size,D gene,CDR3 DNA,CDR3 protein
TRBJ2-5,TRBV7-3,-,TRBD2,TGTGCCAGCAGCCCGGGACTAGCGGACCAAGAGACCCAGTACTTC,CASSPGLADQETQYF
TRBJ2-1,TRBV5-1,-,TRBD2,TGCGCCAGCAGCGTACCTAGCGGGGGGAACAATGAGCAGTTCTTC,CASSVPSGGNNEQFF
TRBJ2-5,TRBV6-5,-,-,TGTGCCAGCAGTATATCCCCGAAATCGGCCCAGTACTTC,CASSISPKSAQYF
TRBJ2-1,TRBV5-1,-,-,TGCGCCAGCAGCGCCACTATAGATGACGAGCAGTTCTTC,CASSATIDDEQFF
TRBJ1-3,TRBV21-1,-,-,TGTGCCAGCAGCAAAGGTAGGGCGGCCACCACGGGAGACACCATATATTTT,CASSKGRAATTGDTIYF
TRBJ1-2,TRBV29-1,medium-sized,TRBD1,TGCAGCGCCTTACCAGCAGGGGGAAAGGGCTACACCTTC,CSALPAGGKGYTF
TRBJ2-7,TRBV7-2,-,TRBD2,TGTGCCAGCAGCTTAGAGAAACTAGCGGGAGGAGACGAGCAGTACTTC,CASSLEKLAGGDEQYF
TRBJ1-3,TRBV18,many,-,TGTGCCAGCTCACCTCCTTCCACAGGCCTCTCCTCTGGAAACACCATATATTTT,CASSPPSTGLSSGNTIYF
TRBJ2-1,TRBV19,-,-,TGTGCCAGTAGTATCCTTGGGGGCGGGAGCGAAAATGAGCAGTTCTTC,CASSILGGGSENEQFF
TRBJ2-3,TRBV12-3/TRBV12-4,-,-,TGTGCCAGCGGGCTAGGGGGATATACGCAGTATTTT,CASGLGGYTQYF
TRBJ2-5,TRBV27,-,-,TGTGCCAGCGGAGGGATCGGGACGGGGGAGACCCAGTACTTC,CASGGIGTGETQYF
TRBJ2-5,TRBV7-3,-,-,TGTGCCAGCAGCTTATCGGGGAGTAGCTCAGAGACCCAGTACTTC,CASSLSGSSSETQYF
TRBJ2-1,TRBV7-2,-,-,TGTGCCAGCATCCCCGGCTCTCCGGGGAGGAATGAGCAGTTCTTC,CASIPGSPGRNEQFF
TRBJ2-5,TRBV5-1,once,TRBD2,TGCGCCAGCAGCCCCGGGACTAGCGCGTTATTTCAAGAGACCCAGTACTTC,CASSPGTSALFQETQYF
TRBJ2-2,TRBV3-1/TRBV3-2,-,-,TGTGCCAGCAGCCAATCGGGACACAAGAACACCGGGGAGCTGTTTTTT,CASSQSGHKNTGELFF
TRBJ2-5,TRBV24-1,-,-,TGTGCCACCAGTGATCCCGAAGTCAGGGAAGAGACCCAGTACTTC,CATSDPEVREETQYF
TRBJ1-6,TRBV5-1,-,TRBD1,TGCGCCAGCACCACGACAGGGGGCTCTTCACCCCTCCACTTT,CASTTTGGSSPLHF
TRBJ1-2,TRBV2,-,-,TGTGCCAGCAGTGAAAGGTCCGGAGGGGTTGGTGGCTACACCTTC,CASSERSGGVGGYTF
TRBJ2-1,TRBV4-3,once,TRBD2,TGCGCCAGCAGCCAAGATACGTCTAGCGGGAGTTTCAATGAGCAGTTCTTC,CASSQDTSSGSFNEQFF
TRBJ2-1,TRBV7-2,-,-,TGTGCCAGCAGCTTAGGAGACTCACACAATGAGCGGTTCTTC,CASSLGDSHNERFF
TRBJ2-7,TRBV27,-,TRBD2,TGTGCCAGCAGTCCGGGACTAGACGAGCAGTACTTC,CASSPGLDEQYF
TRBJ1-5,TRBV2,-,-,TGTGCCAGCAGTGAGGGACTTACCAATCAGCCCCAGCATTTT,CASSEGLTNQPQHF
TRBJ2-2,TRBV24-1,-,TRBD2,TGTGCCACCAGTGATCCTACCCGGGGGGGCCGGGACACCGGGGAGCTGTTTTTT,CATSDPTRGGRDTGELFF
TRBJ1-1,TRBV5-3,-,TRBD1,TGTGCCAGAAGCCTCAGACAGGGAAGGTCGAACACTGAAGCTTTCTTT,CARSLRQGRSNTEAFF
TRBJ1-3,TRBV3-1/TRBV3-2,-,-,TGTGCCAGCAGCCTAGCCCCGGGGTCTGGAAACACCATATATTTT,CASSLAPGSGNTIYF
TRBJ2-7,TRBV19,-,TRBD2,TGTGCCAGTAGTATGGCGGGGGGCAGCAACGAGCAGTACTTC,CASSMAGGSNEQYF
TRBJ1-2,TRBV29-1,-,-,TGCAGCGGAGGGGGAGCAGGCTATGGCTACACCTTC,CSGGGAGYGYTF
TRBJ1-3,TRBV5-6,-,TRBD1,TGTGCCAGCAGCCGTAGGGACAGGGGGCAAGGAAACACCATATATTTT,CASSRRDRGQGNTIYF
TRBJ2-7,TRBV12-3/TRBV12-4,-,-,TGTGCCAGCAGTTTACCCAGCTCCTACGAGCAGTACTTC,CASSLPSSYEQYF
TRBJ2-3,TRBV13,-,TRBD2,TGTGCCAGCAGTTCCTCCTGGCTAGCGGGGGAAGATACGCAGTATTTT,CASSSSWLAGEDTQYF
TRBJ1-4,TRBV10-1,-,-,TGCGCCAGCAGCCCGGAGGGTGATGAAAAACTGTTTTTT,CASSPEGDEKLFF
TRBJ1-2,TRBV5-6,once,TRBD1,TGTGCCAGCAGCCCCGGGACAGGGATCTATGGCTACACCTTC,CASSPGTGIYGYTF
TRBJ1-2,TRBV6-4,-,-,TGTGCCAGCAGTGACGGAGGGATAGCTGGCTACACCTTC,CASSDGGIAGYTF
TRBJ2-3,TRBV19,-,TRBD2,TGTGCCAGTAGTATACTAGCGGGAGGGGACGCAGATACGCAGTATTTT,CASSILAGGDADTQYF
TRBJ1-4,TRBV11-2,once,-,TGTGCCAGCAGCCCGCGGGCTTCTGCAACTAATGAAAAACTGTTTTTT,CASSPRASATNEKLFF
TRBJ2-5,TRBV20-1,-,-,TGCAGTGCTAGTTTCAAGCCTCAAGAGACCCAGTACTTC,CSASFKPQETQYF
TRBJ2-6,TRBV18,-,TRBD1,TGTGCCAGCTCACCAATACAGGGGAGCGGCTACGGGGCCAACGTCCTGACTTTC,CASSPIQGSGYGANVLTF
TRBJ1-1,TRBV6-5,-,-,TGTGCCAGCAGTTACGGACTGCGGTTGAACACTGAAGCTTTCTTT,CASSYGLRLNTEAFF
TRBJ2-2,TRBV5-5,-,-,TGTGCCAGCAGCTTGCGGGGAAGGTCAAACACCGGGGAGCTGTTTTTT,CASSLRGRSNTGELFF
TRBJ1-2,TRBV5-1,-,-,TGCGCCAGCAGCCAGACAGAGCTTAACTATGGCTACACCTTC,CASSQTELNYGYTF
TRBJ2-1,TRBV3-1/TRBV3-2,-,-,TGTGCCAGCAGCCTTCAAACGGGGGACGACCACAATGAGCAGTTCTTC,CASSLQTGDDHNEQFF
TRBJ1-3,TRBV3-1/TRBV3-2,-,-,TGTGCCAGCAGCCGAATCGGAAGCGGGGCAGGAAACACCATATATTTT,CASSRIGSGAGNTIYF
TRBJ2-1,TRBV9,-,TRBD2,TGTGCCAGCAGCGTAGTAGGACTAGCGGGAGGGAATGAGCAGTTCTTC,CASSVVGLAGGNEQFF
TRBJ2-7,TRBV6-5,-,TRBD1,TGTGCCAGCAGTCCTTCAGGGGGCTACGAGCAGTACTTC,CASSPSGGYEQYF
TRBJ1-6,TRBV29-1,-,TRBD1,TGCAGCGCTAAGACAGGGTCGGATTCACCCCTCCACTTT,CSAKTGSDSPLHF
TRBJ2-1,TRBV6-4,-,TRBD2,TGTGCCAGCAGTGACCGGGGGGGGCCGCAAAATGAGCAGTTCTTC,CASSDRGGPQNEQFF
TRBJ1-2,TRBV7-6,-,-,TGTGCCAGCAGCTCGCGGGACTCCGCGGACTATGGCTACACCTTC,CASSSRDSADYGYTF
TRBJ2-1,TRBV21-1,-,-,TGTGCCAGCAGCAGAGAGACTAGTGGCGATGAGCAGTTCTTC,CASSRETSGDEQFF
TRBJ2-5,TRBV7-2,-,TRBD2,TGTGCCAGCAGCTTAGCGGCCTGGGGGGGGACCCAGTACTTC,CASSLAAWGGTQYF
TRBJ1-3,TRBV6-5,-,-,TGTGCCAGCGGAGTCGGGTCCTCCTCTGGAAACACCATATATTTT,CASGVGSSSGNTIYF
TRBJ2-5,TRBV28,-,-,TGTGCCAGCAGCAAACCACCGGCGGCTCGGGTAGAGACCCAGTACTTC,CASSKPPAARVETQYF
TRBJ2-2,TRBV7-8,-,-,TGTGCCAGCAGCCCCCTCTGGGAGACTCCGAACACCGGGGAGCTGTTTTTT,CASSPLWETPNTGELFF
TRBJ2-6,TRBV19,-,-,TGTGCCAGTAGTTCGTACCAGGCCCTCTCTGGGGCCAACGTCCTGACTTTC,CASSSYQALSGANVLTF
TRBJ1-2,TRBV19,-,-,TGTGCCAGTAGCTATACCAGGGGATCTAACTATGGCTACACCTTC,CASSYTRGSNYGYTF
TRBJ2-7,TRBV4-1,-,TRBD1,TGCGCCAGCAGCCATCCCGGGACAGGCACCTACGAGCAGTACTTC,CASSHPGTGTYEQYF
TRBJ2-5,TRBV9,few,-,TGTGCCAGCAACTCTATATCAGAGGGAGAAGAGACCCAGTACTTC,CASNSISEGEETQYF
TRBJ2-3,TRBV9,once,-,TGTGCCAGCAGCGTAGCTACGATAGCCGGGGTCGATACGCAGTATTTT,CASSVATIAGVDTQYF
TRBJ2-7,TRBV24-1,-,TRBD1,TGTGCCACCAGTGAATCGGGACAGGTGGGCCACGAGCAGTACTTC,CATSESGQVGHEQYF
TRBJ2-1,TRBV7-3,-,-,TGTGCCAGCAGCTCGGCACAGGAGCCCTACAATGAGCAGTTCTTC,CASSSAQEPYNEQFF